The sequence of this T cell receptor beta chain was determined in a study of T cells in Graves' hyperthyroidism and ophthalmopathy. Newly diagnosed hyperthyroidism patients aged 18 to 65 years had disease lasting under 2 months. This clonotype was recorded many times. Researchers took RNA transcripts and amplified the TCR beta CDR3 regions from them. The HTBI primer set was used in a first-round RT-PCR of the TCR CDR3. From the multiplex PCR reads, TCRdb called clonotypes with MiXCR, one entry per CDR3 protein. The sample carries fewer than 550,000 distinct CDR3 sequences, 15% to 17% recorded once. The CDR3 is 16 amino acids. With V trimmed by 3 bases and J by 3 bases, 5 bases remained unmatched.

The sample was blood. This receptor was obtained from a woman between 18 and 29 years old with Graves' hyperthyroidism. The rearrangement joins TRBV12-3 or TRBV12-4 to TRBJ2-7, with 13 bases identical to TRBD2. The CDR3 loop reads CASSFGLAGVSYEQYF. DNA for the CDR3: TGTGCCAGCAGTTTTGGACTAGCGGGAGTCAGCTACGAGCAGTACTTC.